These 20 T cell receptor beta chains came from one sample sequenced in a study of OX40 agonist ivuxolimab in advanced cancers. Here immunoSEQ multiplex PCR was the method, and the copy in TCRdb shows in-frame clones only, minus some. The sample carries over 50,000 clones, around 88% recorded once. The material was CD4+ or CD8+ T cells sorted from blood, obtained in a trial of the OX40 agonist ivuxolimab. The origin of the receptors is an adult with an advanced solid tumor such as melanoma, head and neck, liver or kidney cancer.

The genes are TRBV19 and TRBJ1-4; 9 positions match TRBD1. The CDR3 has 14 residues. V lost 4 bases and J lost 8; bases outside the gene matches: 5. CDR1 is LNHDA and CDR2 is SQIVND in the germline V gene (reference sequence). CDR3 amino acids: CASSKDRGGEKLFF. DNA of the CDR3: TGTGCCAGTAGTAAGGACAGGGGTGGCGAAAAACTGTTTTTT.

This chain connects TRBV5-4 to TRBJ1-2; no reliable D call. Trimming removed 1 base at V and 2 bases at J, with 18 bases between. This CDR3 is 17 amino acids long. Germline CDR1 reads SGHNT; CDR2 reads YYREEE (reference sequence). In DNA, the CDR3 is TGTGCCAGCAGCTTGAGGGAGCGGTGGTCGACGAACTATGGCTACACCTTC. Translated: CASSLRERWSTNYGYTF.

Note on this clone: One junction end does not reproduce the germline sequence, and a read error may be involved. V gene TRBV9 combines with J gene TRBJ2-7, with 13 bases lining up with TRBD2. CDR3 size: 14 residues. The V gene's germline CDR1 is SGDLS and CDR2 YYNGEE. CDR3 protein: CASTVGLAGVEQYF. CDR3 DNA: TGTGCCAGCACCGTAGGACTAGCGGGAGTCGAGCAGTACTTC.

This rearrangement joins TRBV9 to TRBJ1-5; D may be TRBD1 (6 bases). Deletions cut 4 bases from V and 2 bases from J, with 10 bases between. CDR1 is SGDLS and CDR2 is YYNGEE in the germline V gene. The CDR3 loop spans 14 amino acids. CDR3 coding DNA: TGTGCCAGCAGCCCCTCAGGGGGCAATCAGCCCCAGCATTTT. Its protein is CASSPSGGNQPQHF.

This chain connects TRBV16 to TRBJ1-4; tentative D call: TRBD1 (5 bases). Germline V gene lookup returns CDR1 KGHSY and CDR2 FQNENV. Trimming pared 0 bases from V and 5 bases from J, leaving 13 bases between. The CDR3 totals 16 residues. The CDR3 nucleotides read TGTGCCAGCAGCCAATCAGGCGGGGGAGAGAATGAAAAACTGTTTTTT. Its protein is CASSQSGGGENEKLFF. Filled out from reference TRBV16 and TRBJ1-4, the complete variable domain reads GEEVAQTPKHLVRGEGQKAKLYCAPIKGHSYVFWYQQVLKNEFKFLISFQNENVFDETGMPKERFSAKCLPNSPCSLEIQATKLEDSAVYFCASSQSGGGENEKLFFGSGTQLSVL.

This chain links TRBV18 with TRBJ2-5; 7 bases match TRBD1. Per the germline V gene, CDR1 is KGHSH and CDR2 is LQKENI. The CDR3 length is 14 residues. The trim removed 2 bases at V and 3 bases at J, leaving 3 bases unmatched. CDR3 in amino acids: CASSPYGTEETQYF. In DNA, the CDR3 is TGTGCCAGCTCACCATACGGGACAGAAGAGACCCAGTACTTC.

This clone is medium-sized. V gene TRBV18 combines with J gene TRBJ1-2; D gene uncertain. This CDR3 is built from 16 residues. The V gene's germline CDR1 is KGHSH and CDR2 LQKENI. The V end lost 0 bases, the J end lost 4 bases, and 15 bases lay between the germline ends. In DNA form, the CDR3 reads TGTGCCAGCTCACCACCGGGCCGGCCAGAGGGCTATGGCTACACCTTC. Encoded protein: CASSPPGRPEGYGYTF.

This clone was observed a handful of times. The rearrangement joins TRBV25-1 to TRBJ2-1; no reliable D call. The germline V gene has CDR1 MGHDK and CDR2 SYGVNS. Trimming pared 6 bases from V and 5 bases from J, leaving 17 bases between. CDR3 length: 15 amino acids. Here the CDR3 reads CASRILWPANNEQFF. The CDR3 region has the DNA TGTGCCAGCAGGATCCTCTGGCCCGCTAACAATGAGCAGTTCTTC.

This clone was found once. V is TRBV9 and J is TRBJ1-6; D is uncertain. The V gene lost 0 bases and the J gene lost 6 bases, with 13 bases spanning the gap. CDR3 length: 16 residues. The germline V gene encodes CDR1 SGDLS and CDR2 YYNGEE. The CDR3 sequence is CASSVEGVSGNSPLHF. The DNA of the CDR3 is TGTGCCAGCAGCGTAGAGGGAGTTTCGGGTAATTCACCCCTCCACTTT.

The rearrangement links TRBV15 to TRBJ2-7, with D tentatively TRBD1 (6 bases). V was trimmed by 0 bases and J by 0 bases, leaving 18 bases between them. Germline V CDR1 and CDR2: LNHNV, YYDKDF (reference sequence). The CDR3 totals 18 residues. The CDR3 DNA is TGTGCCACCAGCAGAGATGTAGGTGTCGGGACATCCTCCTACGAGCAGTACTTC. This codes for CATSRDVGVGTSSYEQYF.

The J gene is TRBJ2-5, the V gene TRBV7-8; 10 bases agree with TRBD2. The CDR3 loop spans 15 amino acids. CDR1 SGHVS and CDR2 FQNEAQ come from the germline V gene. Losses at the gene ends were 5 bases for V and 5 bases for J; bases not matched to a gene: 8. As DNA, the CDR3 is TGTGCCAGCAGCCCCTCAGCGGGGGGGCGTGAGACCCAGTACTTC. It translates to CASSPSAGGRETQYF.

V usage is TRBV25-1 and J usage is TRBJ2-5, with D possibly matching TRBD1 (6 bases). This CDR3 has 15 residues. Germline V gives CDR1 MGHDK, CDR2 SYGVNS. Trimming removed 1 base from V and 5 bases from J, with 14 bases in between. CDR3 residues: CASSEFTGKWETQYF. CDR3 coding DNA: TGTGCCAGCAGTGAATTTACAGGGAAGTGGGAGACCCAGTACTTC.

About this clone itself: Other nucleotide sequences from this sample produce the same CDR3. The chain joins TRBV5-1 to TRBJ1-6, with 9 bases that match TRBD1. Trimming at V came to 4 bases and at J to 7 bases, leaving 9 bases not matched to a gene. The germline V gene encodes CDR1 SGHRS and CDR2 YFSETQ. The CDR3 runs to 16 residues. This CDR3 is CASSPATGGRNSPLHF. DNA for the CDR3: TGCGCCAGCAGCCCAGCGACAGGGGGTCGCAATTCACCCCTCCACTTT.

The rearrangement joins TRBV5-6 to TRBJ1-5; D perhaps matches TRBD1 (6 bases). This CDR3 spans 15 amino acids. Germline values: CDR1 SGHDT, CDR2 YYEEEE. V dropped 4 bases and J dropped 4 bases, with 15 bases sitting between them. CDR3 amino acids: CASSRGQGPNQPQHF. CDR3 nucleotides: TGTGCCAGCAGCCGGGGACAAGGTCCGAATCAGCCCCAGCATTTT.

This chain uses TRBV7-2 with TRBJ1-1; 9 nucleotides agree with TRBD1. V shed 5 bases, J shed 5 bases, and the junction held 15 bases outside the gene matches. The CDR3 is 17 residues long. The germline V gene has CDR1 SGHTA and CDR2 FQGNSA. This chain's CDR3 is CASSKTIMGQGGTEAFF. Here the CDR3 DNA reads TGTGCCAGCAGCAAGACTATTATGGGACAGGGTGGAACTGAAGCTTTCTTT.

The chain has TRBV5-6 and TRBJ1-1, with unresolved D. The CDR3 totals 13 residues. The V and J ends lost 0 bases and 0 bases respectively, with 3 bases between them. Germline CDR1 is SGHDT and CDR2 is YYEEEE. The CDR3 coding sequence is TGTGCCAGCAGCTTGGTCGTGAACACTGAAGCTTTCTTT. It specifies CASSLVVNTEAFF. Drawing the rest from reference TRBV5-6 and TRBJ1-1, the complete variable domain is DAGVTQSPTHLIKTRGQQVTLRCSPKSGHDTVSWYQQALGQGPQFIFQYYEEEERQRGNFPDRFSGHQFPNYSSELNVNALLLGDSALYLCASSLVVNTEAFFGQGTRLTVV.

This chain joins TRBV11-2 and TRBJ2-5, with TRBD1 as a possible D gene (6 bases). Germline V gives CDR1 SGHAT, CDR2 FQNNGV. Deletions cut 0 bases from V and 4 bases from J, with 12 bases between. The CDR3 extends over 15 amino acids. CDR3 sequence reads: CASSLERGSAETQYF. The DNA for the CDR3 is TGTGCCAGCAGCTTAGAAAGGGGGAGCGCAGAGACCCAGTACTTC. The entire variable domain, with the rest obtained from reference TRBV11-2 and TRBJ2-5, is as follows: EAGVAQSPRYKIIEKRQSVAFWCNPISGHATLYWYQQILGQGPKLLIQFQNNGVVDDSQLPKDRFSAERLKGVDSTLKIQPAKLEDSAVYLCASSLERGSAETQYFGPGTRLLVL.

V gene TRBV6-5 combines with J gene TRBJ2-7, with D perhaps being TRBD1 or TRBD2 (5 bases each). There are 12 residues in the CDR3. V was shortened by 8 bases and J by 4 bases, with 12 bases between the two germline ends. Germline V gene sequence: CDR1 MNHEY, CDR2 SVGAGI. The CDR3 loop reads CASAGALYEQYF. The CDR3 region has the DNA TGTGCCAGCGCCGGGGCATTGTACGAGCAGTACTTC.

The chain has TRBV18 and TRBJ2-2; D is uncertain. The V end was cut by 3 bases, the J end by 6 bases, with 8 bases between. Germline V gives CDR1 KGHSH, CDR2 LQKENI. The CDR3 consists of 13 residues. The CDR3 reads CASSPAGAGELFF. For the CDR3, the DNA is TGTGCCAGCTCACCGGCAGGAGCCGGGGAGCTGTTTTTT.

This sequence joins TRBV5-1 and TRBJ2-3, with D perhaps matching TRBD1 (6 bases). V lost 1 base to trimming and J lost 0 bases, with 9 bases between them. In germline, CDR1 is SGHRS, CDR2 YFSETQ. This CDR3 has 15 residues. CDR3 coding DNA: TGCGCCAGCAGCTTGACAGGGTCGAGCACAGATACGCAGTATTTT. This encodes CASSLTGSSTDTQYF.